The rows below give T cell receptor beta chains drawn from one sample of a study of graft-versus-host responses after intestinal transplantation. Method: immunoSEQ multiplex PCR; TCRdb's copy keeps in-frame clones and lacks some. Among 30,000 to 40,000 clones listed, over 85% were seen once. These receptors have no identified antigens. This sample comprised unstimulated CD8+ T cells sorted from spleen or lymph node cells, obtained before transplant. The receptors were gathered from a human donor who was the organ donor for an intestinal transplant. Each CDR3 is given with its conserved first and last residue. D genes are given only for firm matches. Size tells how often a clone was seen (once, few, many) or the class of an expanded clone, and some rows leave it out.

CASSLRREWLYEQYF	TGTGCCAGCAGTTTAAGGCGGGAGTGGTTGTACGAGCAGTACTTC	-	TRBD2	TRBV28	TRBJ2-7
CASSANTGGLFF	TGTGCCAGCAGCGCGAACACCGGGGGGCTGTTTTTT	-	-	TRBV5-6	TRBJ2-2
CASSISTGDGYTF	TGTGCCAGTAGTATATCCACAGGGGATGGCTACACCTTC	-	TRBD1	TRBV19	TRBJ1-2
CGRPGQPGTSAYEQYF	TGTGGGCGGCCGGGTCAGCCCGGGACTAGCGCGTACGAGCAGTACTTC	-	TRBD2	TRBV7-9	TRBJ2-7
CASSSGPFEKLFF	TGTGCCAGCAGCTCCGGACCTTTCGAAAAACTGTTTTTT	-	-	TRBV7-9	TRBJ1-4
CASSQDEFVASYEQYF	TGCGCCAGCAGCCAAGATGAGTTTGTAGCGTCATACGAGCAGTACTTC	-	-	TRBV4-1	TRBJ2-7
CASSLDRQNSQETQYF	TGTGCCAGCAGCTTAGATAGACAGAATTCCCAAGAGACCCAGTACTTC	-	-	TRBV11-3	TRBJ2-5
CASSPGQGTGELFF	TGTGCCAGCAGTCCGGGACAGGGAACCGGGGAGCTGTTTTTT	-	TRBD1	TRBV27	TRBJ2-2
CASSQFPRTSGSYEQYF	TGCGCCAGCAGCCAATTTCCCCGGACTAGCGGATCCTACGAGCAGTACTTC	-	TRBD2	TRBV4-1	TRBJ2-7
CASSADRGRNEQYF	TGTGCCAGCAGCGCTGACAGGGGGCGCAACGAGCAGTACTTC	-	TRBD1	TRBV5-6	TRBJ2-7
CASSFAGVYDGYTF	TGTGCCAGCAGTTTTGCAGGGGTCTACGATGGCTACACCTTC	-	-	TRBV6-1	TRBJ1-2
CASSLEPGDEQFF	TGTGCCAGCAGTTTAGAGCCGGGGGATGAGCAGTTCTTC	-	-	TRBV27	TRBJ2-1
CAISELGNTEAFF	TGTGCCATCAGTGAATTAGGGAACACTGAAGCTTTCTTT	-	-	TRBV10-3	TRBJ1-1
CASSYGDRSSYEQYF	TGTGCCAGCAGCTACGGGGACAGGAGCTCCTACGAGCAGTACTTC	-	TRBD1	TRBV5-6	TRBJ2-7
CASTKAGQATYEQYF	TGTGCCAGCACTAAGGCCGGACAGGCGACCTACGAGCAGTACTTC	-	TRBD1	TRBV28	TRBJ2-7
CASSLEQGARSRQETQYF	TGTGCCAGCAGCTTGGAGCAGGGGGCCCGATCCCGCCAAGAGACCCAGTACTTC	-	TRBD1	TRBV5-5	TRBJ2-5
CASSQAGGSPLHF	TGTGCCAGCAGCCAAGCTGGGGGTTCACCCCTCCACTTT	-	-	TRBV6-6	TRBJ1-6
CASSQPSGGGGGTQYF	TGCGCCAGCAGCCAACCTTCAGGAGGCGGGGGTGGGACCCAGTACTTC	few	TRBD2	TRBV4-1	TRBJ2-5
CAISESWGGGNRIYNEQFF	TGTGCCATCAGTGAGTCTTGGGGAGGGGGCAACCGAATTTACAATGAGCAGTTCTTC	-	-	TRBV10-3	TRBJ2-1
CASSPPLARAPDTQYF	TGTGCCAGCAGCCCCCCCCTAGCGCGAGCCCCGGATACGCAGTATTTT	-	-	TRBV11-2	TRBJ2-3
CASVARAELYEQYF	TGTGCCAGCGTGGCCCGGGCGGAGCTCTACGAGCAGTACTTC	once	-	TRBV28	TRBJ2-7
CASSQLWSGSGEQYF	TGCGCCAGCAGCCAACTCTGGAGCGGGAGTGGCGAGCAGTACTTC	-	TRBD2	TRBV4-1	TRBJ2-7
CASSESRRGNEKLFF	TGTGCCAGCAGTGAATCTCGCAGGGGGAATGAAAAACTGTTTTTT	-	TRBD1	TRBV25-1	TRBJ1-4
CASSGGGISGAYEQYF	TGTGCCAGCAGCGGAGGTGGGATTAGCGGGGCCTACGAGCAGTACTTC	few	TRBD2	TRBV5-4	TRBJ2-7
CASSSGTSGKFF	TGTGCCAGCAGCTCCGGGACTAGCGGAAAGTTCTTC	-	TRBD2	TRBV7-8	TRBJ2-1
CASSELGVDTQYF	TGTGCCAGCAGTGAATTGGGGGTAGATACGCAGTATTTT	-	-	TRBV25-1	TRBJ2-3
CSARLASTGELFF	TGCAGCGCCCGACTAGCGAGCACCGGGGAGCTGTTTTTT	once	TRBD2	TRBV29-1	TRBJ2-2
CASSQDIGQANIQYF	TGTGCCAGCAGCCAAGATATCGGACAGGCTAACATTCAGTACTTC	-	TRBD1	TRBV14	TRBJ2-4
CASSSVSGNEQYF	TGTGCCAGCAGTTCCGTTAGCGGAAACGAGCAGTACTTC	-	-	TRBV6-5	TRBJ2-7
CASSVGRNTGELFF	TGTGCCAGCAGCGTGGGACGAAACACCGGGGAGCTGTTTTTT	-	-	TRBV9	TRBJ2-2
CANSPGRGDEKLFF	TGTGCCAACTCCCCTGGGAGAGGGGATGAAAAACTGTTTTTT	-	-	TRBV7-2	TRBJ1-4
CASSPRLAGTGELFF	TGTGCCAGCAGCCCGAGACTAGCGGGAACCGGGGAGCTGTTTTTT	-	TRBD2	TRBV9	TRBJ2-2
CASSQASGRAENIQYF	TGTGCCAGCAGCCAAGCTAGCGGGAGGGCCGAAAACATTCAGTACTTC	-	TRBD2	TRBV4-2	TRBJ2-4
CASSSDYRGVEAFF	TGTGCCAGCAGCTCGGACTACAGGGGTGTTGAAGCTTTCTTT	-	TRBD1	TRBV5-4	TRBJ1-1
CASSHRQGVNYEQYF	TGCGCCAGCAGCCATCGGCAGGGGGTAAACTACGAGCAGTACTTC	-	TRBD1	TRBV4-3	TRBJ2-7
CASSYRDSHTEAFF	TGTGCCAGCAGCTACAGGGATAGTCACACTGAAGCTTTCTTT	-	-	TRBV7-9	TRBJ1-1